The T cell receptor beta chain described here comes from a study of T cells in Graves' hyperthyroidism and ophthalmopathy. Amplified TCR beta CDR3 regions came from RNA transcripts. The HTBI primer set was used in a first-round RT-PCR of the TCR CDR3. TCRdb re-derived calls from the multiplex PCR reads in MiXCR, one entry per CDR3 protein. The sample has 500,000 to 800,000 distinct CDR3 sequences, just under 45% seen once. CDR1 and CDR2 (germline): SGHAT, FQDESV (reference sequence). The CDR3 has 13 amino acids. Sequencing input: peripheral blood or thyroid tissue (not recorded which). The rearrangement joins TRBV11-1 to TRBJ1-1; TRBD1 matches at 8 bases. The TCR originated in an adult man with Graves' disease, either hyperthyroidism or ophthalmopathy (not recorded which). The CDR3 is CAPLGQGDTEAFF. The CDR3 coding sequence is TGTGCTCCGCTCGGACAGGGCGACACTGAAGCTTTCTTT.